Presented here are 6 T cell receptor beta chains from one specimen sequenced in a study of T cells in Graves' hyperthyroidism and ophthalmopathy. Template material for amplifying TCR beta CDR3 regions consisted of RNA transcripts. The HTBI set primed first-round TCR CDR3 RT-PCR. TCRdb redid the calling of the multiplex PCR reads with MiXCR, one entry per CDR3 protein. The sample lists roughly 100,000 distinct CDR3 sequences; over 45% were seen once. Specimen: blood. These receptors all stem from a man aged 35-49 years with Graves' hyperthyroidism.

This clonotype was recorded many times. The chain employs TRBV2 and TRBJ1-6; D is undetermined. Germline CDR1 and CDR2: SNHLY and FYNNEI. This CDR3 spans 16 amino acids. V was cut by 3 bases and J by 2 bases, with 11 bases left in between. CDR3 sequence reads: CASSESRSPYNSPLHF. As DNA, the CDR3 is TGTGCCAGCAGTGAGTCCAGGTCCCCCTATAATTCACCCCTCCACTTT. The whole variable domain, filled in from reference TRBV2 and TRBJ1-6, reads EPEVTQTPSHQVTQMGQEVILRCVPISNHLYFYWYRQILGQKVEFLVSFYNNEISEKSEIFDDQFSVERPDGSNFTLKIRSTKLEDSAMYFCASSESRSPYNSPLHFGNGTRLTVT.

This clonotype showed up many times. The chain recombines TRBV4-2 with TRBJ1-4; maybe TRBD1 (5 bases). Germline CDR1 and CDR2: LGHNA and YNFKEQ. Trimming stripped 0 bases from V and 11 bases from J, with 10 bases between. The length of the CDR3 is 13 residues. The CDR3 here is CASSQDSRDKLFF. Written as DNA, the CDR3 is TGTGCCAGCAGCCAAGATTCGAGGGACAAACTGTTTTTT.

This clonotype has at least ten counts. The rearrangement uses TRBV28 and TRBJ1-1; D not resolved. CDR1 and CDR2 (germline): MDHEN, SYDVKM. This CDR3 comprises 12 residues. Trimming stripped 3 bases from V and 3 bases from J, with 5 bases between. Here the CDR3 DNA reads TGTGCCAGCAGTTTCGCGGACACTGAAGCTTTCTTT. Amino acid sequence: CASSFADTEAFF.

V and J are TRBV7-3 and TRBJ2-2; 8 bases fit TRBD2. This CDR3 comprises 15 residues. Germline-derived CDR1 and CDR2 are SGHTA and FQGTGA. V gave up 5 bases and J gave up 2 bases; unmatched junction bases: 4. The CDR3 spells CASSVLAANTGELFF. The CDR3 DNA reads as TGTGCCAGCAGCGTACTAGCGGCAAACACCGGGGAGCTGTTTTTT.

This chain uses TRBV7-2 with TRBJ2-7, with 10 bases identical to TRBD2. The CDR3 has 15 amino acids. V gave up 5 bases and J gave up 3 bases; unmatched junction bases: 7. From germline, CDR1 is SGHTA and CDR2 FQGNSA. This CDR3 is CASSLPTSGCYEQYF. The CDR3 bases are TGTGCCAGCAGCCTACCGACTAGCGGGTGCTACGAGCAGTACTTC.

DNA of the CDR3: TGTGCCAGCAGTGAACTGGGGGGCGGAGAGACCCAGTACTTC. Protein: CASSELGGGETQYF. This chain joins TRBV6-1 and TRBJ2-5; D is perhaps TRBD1 or TRBD2 (6 bases each). This CDR3 has 14 amino acids. Germline CDR1 reads MNHNS; CDR2 reads SASEGT. Trimming removed 2 bases at V and 4 bases at J, with 11 bases between.